This is a list of T cell receptor beta chains from one sample in a study of beta chain features in type 1 diabetes. Libraries were prepared by immunoSEQ multiplex PCR; TCRdb keeps only in-frame clonotypes and omits some of them. The sample holds about 660,000 clones, roughly 13% seen once. Sequencing was carried out using naive CD4+ T cells from blood. The receptors stem from a man in his late teens or twenties with type 1 diabetes. The CDR3 runs from the conserved cysteine through the conserved F or W. A D gene is named only where the DNA matches it firmly. Rows give clone size only sometimes, using once, few, many, or a class for an expanded clone.

clone_size	j_call	v_call	d_call	cdr3_nt	cdr3_aa
NA	TRBJ1-2	TRBV6-5	NA	TGTGCCAGCCGAAGGACAGTTCTCTTCTATGGCTACACCTTC	CASRRTVLFYGYTF
few	TRBJ1-2	TRBV11-1	NA	TGTGCCAGCAGCCCAGACAGAGAATATGGCTACACCTTC	CASSPDREYGYTF
NA	TRBJ2-3	TRBV18	NA	TGTGCCAGCTCACCACAAAGCACAGATACGCAGTATTTT	CASSPQSTDTQYF
few	TRBJ1-2	TRBV29-1	NA	TGCAGCGTTGTCACAGGGCCAAACTATGGCTACACCTTC	CSVVTGPNYGYTF
NA	TRBJ1-6	TRBV28	NA	TGTGCCAGCAGAGGGGCCGGGAGGTCACCCCTCCACTTT	CASRGAGRSPLHF
NA	TRBJ2-7	TRBV7-8	TRBD1	TGTGCCAGCAGCAGAGCTGGGACAGGCGCTTCCTACGAGCAGTACTTC	CASSRAGTGASYEQYF
few	TRBJ2-7	TRBV7-2	NA	TGTGCCAGCAGCTCGAACTCCGTGCAGTACTTC	CASSSNSVQYF
few	TRBJ1-5	TRBV29-1	NA	TGCAGCGCCCTTTCAGGAATCAATCAGCCCCAGCATTTT	CSALSGINQPQHF
few	TRBJ2-5	TRBV29-1	NA	TGCAGCGTTGGGGCCCCAGAGTACCAAGAGACCCAGTACTTC	CSVGAPEYQETQYF
few	TRBJ2-1	TRBV4-3	NA	TGCGCCAGCAGGGCCCGACTGGAAAGTAACAATGAGCAGTTCTTC	CASRARLESNNEQFF
few	TRBJ2-1	TRBV28	NA	TGTGCCAGCAGGGTCAGGGTTCTCTCCTACAATGAGCAGTTCTTC	CASRVRVLSYNEQFF
few	TRBJ2-7	TRBV7-9	TRBD2	TGTGCCAGCAGCTCCACTAGCGGGAGGGCCAGCGAGCAGTACTTC	CASSSTSGRASEQYF
few	TRBJ2-1	TRBV29-1	NA	TGCAGCGTTGGGTCATATGAGCAGTTCTTC	CSVGSYEQFF
few	TRBJ2-7	TRBV7-2	NA	TGTGCCAGCAGATCTCAGGCCGAGCAGTACTTC	CASRSQAEQYF
NA	TRBJ1-1	TRBV7-2	NA	TGTGCCAGCAGCTTAACCATGAACACTGAAGCTTTCTTT	CASSLTMNTEAFF
NA	TRBJ2-6	TRBV6-4	NA	TGTGCCAGCAGTGAAGGGTCTGGGGCCAACGTCCTGACTTTC	CASSEGSGANVLTF
few	TRBJ1-1	TRBV6-6	NA	TGTGCCAGCAGTCCGCGGTTCGGCACTGAAGCTTTCTTT	CASSPRFGTEAFF
NA	TRBJ1-3	TRBV6-5	NA	TGTGCCAGCAGGGATGCGGTCGGAAACACCATATATTTT	CASRDAVGNTIYF
NA	TRBJ2-7	TRBV4-1	NA	TGCGCCAGCAGCCAAGATCTCTTGAAGCAGTACTTC	CASSQDLLKQYF
NA	TRBJ1-1	TRBV27	NA	TGTGCCAGCAGTTTACAGGCAAACACTGAAGCTTTCTTT	CASSLQANTEAFF
few	TRBJ2-1	TRBV7-8	NA	TGTGCCAGCAGCTTCCGGGGACCCGGTAGGAGCTCCTACAATGAGCAGTTCTTC	CASSFRGPGRSSYNEQFF
few	TRBJ1-5	TRBV7-2	NA	TGTGCCAGCAGCTTAGCCTGGGCGAGCAATCAGCCCCAGCATTTT	CASSLAWASNQPQHF
few	TRBJ2-1	TRBV14	NA	TGTGCCAGCAGCCCCCTTCCCGGGACTCGCAATGAGCAGTTCTTC	CASSPLPGTRNEQFF
few	TRBJ2-5	TRBV7-2	NA	TGTGCCAGCAGCTTATCCCTCGGGGGAGGAGGAGAGACCCAGTACTTC	CASSLSLGGGGETQYF
few	TRBJ2-1	TRBV12-5	TRBD2	TGTGCTAGTGGTTTGGAGAGGACTAGCGGGAGGGGCGATGAGCAGTTCTTC	CASGLERTSGRGDEQFF
few	TRBJ2-2	TRBV7-2	NA	TGTGCCAGCAGCTTAGTCGGGACGACCTACACCGGGGAGCTGTTTTTT	CASSLVGTTYTGELFF
NA	TRBJ2-5	TRBV9	TRBD2	TGTGCCAGCAGCCCCCGTTGGACTAGCGGACAAGAGACCCAGTACTTC	CASSPRWTSGQETQYF
few	TRBJ2-1	TRBV7-2	NA	TGTGCCAGCAGCCCACATCTTGCATCCGAGCAGTTCTTC	CASSPHLASEQFF
NA	TRBJ2-1	TRBV23-1	NA	TGCGCCAGCAGTCAATCAGGGGAAACCTACAATGAGCAGTTCTTC	CASSQSGETYNEQFF
NA	TRBJ2-5	TRBV30	TRBD2	TGTGCCTGGAGTATTGGCGGGAGGAGGGGGACCCAGTACTTC	CAWSIGGRRGTQYF
NA	TRBJ1-1	TRBV9	NA	TGTGCCAGCAGCGACCACGCTGTGAACACTGAAGCTTTCTTT	CASSDHAVNTEAFF